This paragraph reports one TCR beta chain. These data come from a study of blood T cell repertoires in COVID-19. Looking at the study overall: Nucleic acid was either cDNA or gDNA, and it came from T cells, B-cell-depleted T cells, or PBMCs.

Those who participated ranged in age from roughly 18 to 89 years and resided in 20 to 25 US areas. Participant-reported clinical history was the basis for cohort assignment. Clones were sequenced by immunoSEQ multiplex PCR, and TCRdb holds only the in-frame ones, with some missing. Here the sample spans 110,000 to 150,000 clones, approximately 80% being singletons. The CDR3 covers 12 residues. Germline loops: CDR1 MDHEN, CDR2 SYDVKM. Trimming removed 5 bases at V and 1 base at J, with 5 bases between. This sequence originates from a woman aged 45-60 years who had recovered from COVID-19. The rearrangement uses TRBV28 and TRBJ2-5; no firm D call. Sequencing used PBMCs or T cells enriched from blood (not recorded which). CDR3 amino acids: CASSESQETQYF. CDR3 nucleotide sequence: TGTGCCAGCAGTGAGAGCCAAGAGACCCAGTACTTC.